Listed here are 9 T cell receptor beta chains from one sample, sequenced in a study of cytomegalovirus exposure and HLA in healthy donors. Researchers ran the PCR with 60 Vbeta and 13 Jbeta primers. Measured with immunoSEQ multiplex PCR; TCRdb has only the in-frame clones, and not every one. The sample holds about 170,000 clones; roughly 80% are singletons and the top ten take about 0.77%. The sequenced material came from PBMCs. These receptors all stem from a woman aged 18-29 years in good health and CMV-seronegative.

The rearrangement uses TRBV14 and TRBJ2-1; a possible D gene is TRBD1 (6 bases). This CDR3 is 16 amino acids long. Germline CDR1 SGHDN, CDR2 FVKESK. Trimming stripped 6 bases from V and 2 bases from J, with 17 bases between. The CDR3 DNA reads as TGTGCCAGCAGTCTTTCGGGACAAATGACCTACAATGAGCAGTTCTTC. It codes for CASSLSGQMTYNEQFF.

The CDR3: CASSRTGRDQETQYF. The CDR3 DNA is TGTGCCAGCAGCAGGACTGGACGGGACCAAGAGACCCAGTACTTC. V usage is TRBV5-8 and J usage is TRBJ2-5; the D gene is possibly TRBD2 (5 bases). Between the trimmed V and J ends, which lost 4 bases and 0 bases, there was a span of 13 bases. The CDR3 sequence is 15 residues long. Germline lookup yields CDR1 SGHTS and CDR2 YDEGEE.

Remarks on this clone: A junction boundary mismatches the germline segment, possibly from a read error. J is TRBJ1-5 and V is TRBV6-6; maybe TRBD1 (6 bases). Germline assignment: CDR1 MNHNY and CDR2 SVGAGI (reference sequence). The CDR3 runs 15 residues. The CDR3 nucleotides read TGTGCCAGCAGTCCGCCGGGGGGGGGCAATCAGCCCCGGCATTTT. It specifies CASSPPGGGNQPRHF.

About this clone itself: One end of the junction varies from germline; a read error may be responsible. The chain links TRBV7-9 to TRBJ2-7; 11 nucleotides line up with TRBD2. Germline CDR1 and CDR2: SEHNR and FQNEAQ (reference sequence). The CDR3 consists of 13 residues. The CDR3 bases are TGTTCCAGCATAGCGGGAGGGTCTTGGGAGCAGTACTTC. Its translation: CSSIAGGSWEQYF.

V and J are TRBV25-1 and TRBJ2-1, with D tentatively TRBD1 (5 bases). Trimming shortened V by 4 bases and J by 6 bases, and 16 bases separated the two germline ends. This CDR3 region has 15 residues. The germline gives CDR1 MGHDK, CDR2 SYGVNS. Here the CDR3 DNA reads TGTGCCAGCAGTGCCTCAGGACATTTTTTCAATGAGCAGTTCTTC. Encoded protein: CASSASGHFFNEQFF.

The rearrangement uses TRBV9 and TRBJ2-5; 13 positions agree with TRBD2. The germline CDR1 and CDR2 sequences are SGDLS and YYNGEE. The CDR3 has 19 residues. With V trimmed by 3 bases and J by 5 bases, 16 bases remained unmatched. The CDR3 protein is CASSARMGLAGRGIETQYF. CDR3 nucleotide sequence: TGTGCCAGCAGCGCCCGGATGGGACTAGCGGGAAGGGGGATCGAGACCCAGTACTTC. The variable domain in full, completed from reference TRBV9 and TRBJ2-5, reads DSGVTQTPKHLITATGQRVTLRCSPRSGDLSVYWYQQSLDQGLQFLIQYYNGEERAKGNILERFSAQQFPDLHSELNLSSLELGDSALYFCASSARMGLAGRGIETQYFGPGTRLLVL.

This chain links TRBV10-2 with TRBJ2-5; TRBD2 aligns across 7 bases. The V and J ends lost 7 bases and 7 bases, in that order; junction bases with no gene match: 3. The CDR3 runs 11 residues. Germline V gene lookup returns CDR1 WSHSY and CDR2 SAAADI. CDR3 coding DNA: TGCGCCAGCACTCCGGGAGGGACCCAGTACTTC. Residues: CASTPGGTQYF.

V and J are TRBV27 and TRBJ1-6; D gene ambiguous. Germline V gives CDR1 MNHEY, CDR2 SMNVEV (reference sequence). The CDR3 has 14 residues. Trimming left V 6 bases short and J 8 bases short, with 14 bases between. CDR3 nucleotides: TGTGCCAGCAGCCTCAAGCGCAATTATTCACCCCTCCACTTT. Protein: CASSLKRNYSPLHF.

CDR3 amino acids: CASSLGVTSGVTDTQYF. The CDR3, as DNA: TGTGCCAGCAGCTTAGGCGTCACTAGCGGGGTGACAGATACGCAGTATTTT. The V gene is TRBV11-2, the J gene TRBJ2-3; TRBD2 aligns across 10 bases. The CDR3 has 17 amino acids. CDR1 is SGHAT and CDR2 is FQNNGV in the germline V gene. V gave up 1 base and J gave up 3 bases; unmatched junction bases: 7.